This record concerns one T cell receptor beta chain sequence. Its cognate antigen is unknown. This CDR3 contains 16 residues. CDR1 and CDR2 from the germline V gene are LNHDA and SQIVND (reference sequence). The V segment lost 3 bases and the J segment 7 bases; nucleotides outside the gene matches: 12. Libraries were prepared by immunoSEQ multiplex PCR; TCRdb keeps only in-frame clonotypes and omits some of them. The sample shows fewer than 8,500 clones, about 69% of them seen only once. This sample is part of a study of tumor-infiltrating lymphocytes in localized non-small cell lung cancer. Study-level information: The cohort mixed smokers and never-smokers, several histologies, and some post-neoadjuvant-chemotherapy samples. Resected tumor was paired with non-adjacent uninvolved lung from the same patient.

The study's findings and limits: Compared with uninvolved lung, tumors showed higher T cell infiltration by TCRbeta sequencing. Tumor T-cell fraction was not associated with recurrence-free survival.

The chain has TRBV19 and TRBJ2-1; TRBD2 matches 7 bases. The clonotype was recovered from a human donor with non-small cell lung cancer. The sample comprised lung tumor tissue. CDR3 sequence (DNA): TGTGCCAGTAGTATGAAGGCGGGAGCGGTGGGGAATGAGCAGTTCTTC. This translates into CASSMKAGAVGNEQFF.